The 32 T cell receptor beta chains below all came from one sample that was sequenced in a study of T cells after yellow fever vaccination. TCRdb independently ran MiXCR on the 5' RACE reads; one entry per CDR3 protein. This table holds roughly 250,000 distinct CDR3 sequences, roughly 13% found once. The starting material was CD4+ T cells sorted from PBMCs, obtained 45 days after the yellow fever booster vaccination. The source is a man younger than 40 who received the YFV17D yellow fever vaccine.

This clonotype appeared a few times. The chain links TRBV19 to TRBJ1-1; D uncertain. The V gene's germline CDR1 is LNHDA and CDR2 SQIVND (reference sequence). Trimming removed 7 bases at V and 4 bases at J, with 13 bases between. The CDR3 totals 13 residues. CDR3 in amino acids: CASMAGFITEAFF. In nucleotides, the CDR3 is TGTGCCAGTATGGCGGGATTCATCACTGAAGCTTTCTTT.

This clonotype was seen a few times. The genes are TRBV3-1 and TRBJ1-3; D is ambiguous. The CDR3 spans 15 residues. V was cut by 5 bases and J by 1 base, with 12 bases left in between. Germline CDR1 reads LGHDT; CDR2 reads YNNKEL (reference sequence). The DNA for the CDR3 is TGTGCCAGCAGCAACGGGTTTTCTTCTGGAAACACCATATATTTT. It specifies CASSNGFSSGNTIYF.

The chain has TRBV6-5 and TRBJ2-1, with 7 bases matching TRBD2. With 3 bases clipped from V and 4 bases from J, the junction kept 12 bases outside the gene matches. Germline V CDR1 and CDR2: MNHEY, SVGAGI. The CDR3 runs 17 residues. Written as DNA, the CDR3 is TGTGCCAGCAGTTATTCCCCCTCGAGCGGGATTTACAATGAGCAGTTCTTC. Protein product: CASSYSPSSGIYNEQFF.

Only a few counts were recorded for this clonotype. The chain is built from TRBV20-1 and TRBJ2-5, with a tentative D call TRBD1 (6 bases). Trimming stripped 4 bases from V and 1 base from J, with 16 bases between. This CDR3 contains 15 residues. The germline gives CDR1 DFQATT, CDR2 SNEGSKA (reference sequence). The CDR3 coding sequence is TGCAGTGCTATACGGGGAACAGGGAGCCAAGAGACCCAGTACTTC. Translating gives CSAIRGTGSQETQYF.

Only a few counts were recorded for this clonotype. The rearrangement joins TRBV7-2 to TRBJ2-1, with 10 bases fitting TRBD1. The V and J ends lost 3 bases and 8 bases, in that order; junction bases with no gene match: 4. CDR3 length: 14 residues. Per germline, CDR1 SGHTA and CDR2 FQGNSA. The CDR3 DNA is TGTGCCAGCAGCTTGTACGGGACAGGGGATGAGCAGTTCTTC. It codes for CASSLYGTGDEQFF.

The table lists this clonotype with many counts. This chain joins TRBV7-2 and TRBJ2-1, with D unresolved. V was pared by 1 base and J by 5 bases, with 6 bases between. Germline values: CDR1 SGHTA, CDR2 FQGNSA. CDR3 size: 13 residues. The CDR3: CASSLGLHNEQFF. The CDR3 DNA follows: TGTGCCAGCAGCTTAGGGCTACACAATGAGCAGTTCTTC.

The CDR3 DNA follows: TGTGCCAGCACCCCCCTCGAAGCGGGAGGGAGGGAGCTGTTTTTT. Residues: CASTPLEAGGRELFF. The chain links TRBV6-1 to TRBJ2-2; 10 positions agree with TRBD2. Germline values: CDR1 MNHNS, CDR2 SASEGT. The length of the CDR3 is 15 residues. The V and J ends lost 7 bases and 9 bases, in that order; junction bases with no gene match: 11.

This sequence joins TRBV23-1 and TRBJ2-5, with D maybe TRBD2 (5 bases). TRBV23-1 is reported as an ORF; its role is uncertain. Trimming took off 4 bases at V and 2 bases at J, with 11 bases between the two ends. The CDR3 contains 14 residues. CDR3 sequence (DNA): TGCGCCAGCAGTCCAACTAGGACTCAAGAGACCCAGTACTTC. Translated: CASSPTRTQETQYF.

This clonotype was seen only a few times. The chain links TRBV21-1 to TRBJ2-1; the table's D call of TRBD1 was not tested on the DNA. TRBV21-1 is designated a pseudogene. The CDR3 length is 14 residues. CDR3 sequence (DNA): TGTGCCGTCACCCGGGACAGGGGCGACAATGAGCAGTTCTTC. Protein sequence: CAVTRDRGDNEQFF.

This clonotype appeared a few times. The chain carries TRBV10-3 and TRBJ2-5; 7 nucleotides align to TRBD1. The CDR3 covers 12 residues. V trimming: 7 bases; J trimming: 5 bases; junction bases outside the gene matches: 4. The germline CDR1 and CDR2 sequences are ENHRY and SYGVKD. The CDR3 region is CAIKGRGETQYF. CDR3 sequence (DNA): TGTGCCATCAAAGGCAGGGGGGAGACCCAGTACTTC.

The gene calls are TRBV6-2 or TRBV6-3 and TRBJ2-7; 7 bases are a match to TRBD1. Trimming cost V 2 bases and J 3 bases; bases outside gene matches: 10. The CDR3 contains 16 residues. Looked up from germline, CDR1 is MNHEY and CDR2 is SVGEGT. CDR3 nucleotides: TGTGCCAGCAGTTACACGGAGGACAGGATCAGCTACGAGCAGTACTTC. This codes for CASSYTEDRISYEQYF.

This clonotype showed up just a few times. The chain joins TRBV5-1 to TRBJ1-2; 9 bases are shared with TRBD1. This CDR3 is 15 amino acids long. Trimming cost V 4 bases and J 4 bases; bases outside gene matches: 8. Germline CDR1 and CDR2: SGHRS and YFSETQ. DNA of the CDR3: TGCGCCAGCAGCGAGGACAGGGGTGAGACCTATGGCTACACCTTC. Translation: CASSEDRGETYGYTF. Full variable domain (remainder filled in from reference TRBV5-1 and TRBJ1-2): KAGVTQTPRYLIKTRGQQVTLSCSPISGHRSVSWYQQTPGQGLQFLFEYFSETQRNKGNFPGRFSGRQFSNSRSEMNVSTLELGDSALYLCASSEDRGETYGYTFGSGTRLTVV.

Regarding this clonotype: Compared with germline, one end of the junction differs, possibly owing to a read error. This chain connects TRBV5-4 to TRBJ2-5; 8 nucleotides agree with TRBD1. The CDR3 is made up of 17 amino acids. CDR1 SGHNT and CDR2 YYREEE come from the germline V gene (reference sequence). The CDR3 DNA sequence: TGTGCCATCAGCCCGGACAGGGCCGATGAGTACCAAGAGACCCAGTACTTC. Protein sequence: CAISPDRADEYQETQYF.

Comments on this clonotype: At one end the junction does not follow the germline gene, possibly because of a read error. This sequence joins TRBV11-2 and TRBJ2-5, with a weak D call TRBD1 (5 bases). Germline V lookup: CDR1 SGHAT, CDR2 FQNNGV. The CDR3 is 12 residues long. Here the CDR3 reads CASSLGETGKDF. The CDR3 DNA is TGTGCCAGCAGCTTAGGAGAAACAGGCAAAGACTTC.

V usage is TRBV4-2 and J usage is TRBJ2-6; TRBD1 is a possible D gene (6 bases). Germline loops: CDR1 LGHNA, CDR2 YNFKEQ. V shed 4 bases and J shed 6 bases, with 22 bases lying between them. CDR3 length: 18 residues. The CDR3, as DNA: TGTGCCAGCAGCCCCAAAGGCCAGGGGAAAGTTGAGGCCAACGTCCTGACTTTC. It translates to CASSPKGQGKVEANVLTF.

This chain links TRBV7-8 with TRBJ2-3; no reliable D call. This CDR3 spans 14 amino acids. Trimming cost V 2 bases and J 6 bases, with 12 bases left between them. Germline-derived CDR1 and CDR2 are SGHVS and FQNEAQ. Here the CDR3 reads CASSLIAAGDTQYF. CDR3 coding DNA: TGTGCCAGCAGCTTAATAGCCGCCGGGGATACGCAGTATTTT.

This clonotype was counted between two and nine times. The V gene is TRBV5-1, the J gene TRBJ2-7; the match to TRBD1 covers 7 bases. V shed 4 bases and J 1 base; nucleotides not matched to a gene: 5. The CDR3 is 14 amino acids. In germline, CDR1 is SGHRS, CDR2 YFSETQ. CDR3 amino acids: CASSAGTASYEQYF. The CDR3 coding sequence is TGCGCCAGCAGCGCCGGGACAGCGTCCTACGAGCAGTACTTC.

This clonotype occurred a few times. V and J are TRBV25-1 and TRBJ1-3; D is unresolved. V shed 3 bases and J shed 4 bases, with 7 bases lying between them. Germline-derived CDR1 and CDR2 are MGHDK and SYGVNS. The CDR3 extends over 13 amino acids. Written as DNA, the CDR3 is TGTGCCAGCAGTGACGGCAGGGGAAACACCATATATTTT. It yields the protein CASSDGRGNTIYF.

This clonotype came up a few times. V gene TRBV7-2 combines with J gene TRBJ2-1; D perhaps matches TRBD1 (6 bases). This CDR3 contains 15 residues. CDR1 and CDR2 (germline): SGHTA, FQGNSA. Trimming removed 4 bases at V and 5 bases at J, with 15 bases between. The CDR3 protein is CASSSLTGRNNEQFF. DNA for the CDR3: TGTGCCAGCAGCTCGTTGACAGGTCGTAACAATGAGCAGTTCTTC.

The chain combines TRBV6-1 with TRBJ1-5; no firm D call. Trimming removed 6 bases at V and 0 bases at J, with 12 bases between. Germline CDR1 MNHNS, CDR2 SASEGT. The CDR3 loop spans 15 amino acids. The CDR3 nucleotides are TGTGCCAGCAGATCTTATTCTTATAGCAATCAGCCCCAGCATTTT. Translating it yields CASRSYSYSNQPQHF.

The CDR3 nucleotides are TGTGCCAGCAGCTGGGCGGGGGTGACCTACAATGAGCAGTTCTTC. As protein: CASSWAGVTYNEQFF. The rearrangement joins TRBV7-2 to TRBJ2-1; TRBD2 agrees at 7 bases. V shed 4 bases, J shed 2 bases, and the junction held 5 bases outside the gene matches. This CDR3 has 15 amino acids. Germline V gene data show CDR1 as SGHTA and CDR2 as FQGNSA.

The rearrangement uses TRBV5-1 and TRBJ1-1, with no clear D. The length of the CDR3 is 13 residues. V was pared by 5 bases and J by 0 bases, with 8 bases between. The germline V gene encodes CDR1 SGHRS and CDR2 YFSETQ. Here the CDR3 reads CASRAVVNTEAFF. For the CDR3, the DNA is TGCGCCAGCAGAGCGGTTGTGAACACTGAAGCTTTCTTT.

This clonotype appeared a few times. The chain links TRBV5-1 to TRBJ1-5; 7 bases match TRBD1. This CDR3 is built from 14 residues. Germline loops: CDR1 SGHRS, CDR2 YFSETQ. The V gene end was trimmed by 0 bases and the J gene end by 7 bases; junction bases not matched to a gene: 4. CDR3 sequence reads: CASSLGDSDQPQHF. Here the CDR3 DNA reads TGCGCCAGCAGCTTGGGGGACAGTGACCAGCCCCAGCATTTT. The full variable domain, rest sourced from reference TRBV5-1 and TRBJ1-5, is KAGVTQTPRYLIKTRGQQVTLSCSPISGHRSVSWYQQTPGQGLQFLFEYFSETQRNKGNFPGRFSGRQFSNSRSEMNVSTLELGDSALYLCASSLGDSDQPQHFGDGTRLSIL.

This clonotype came up a few times. The chain has TRBV29-1 and TRBJ2-2, with 14 bases aligning to TRBD2. The V gene's germline CDR1 is SQVTM and CDR2 ANQGSEA. The CDR3 length is 18 residues. J lost 2 bases, V lost 6 bases, and 11 bases had no gene match. The CDR3 is CSVHRGLAGGTNTGELFF. CDR3 nucleotides: TGCAGCGTCCACCGCGGACTAGCGGGAGGTACCAACACCGGGGAGCTGTTTTTT.

This chain links TRBV20-1 with TRBJ2-3; D is unresolved. Per germline, CDR1 DFQATT and CDR2 SNEGSKA (reference sequence). The ends were cut back, 3 bases at V and 0 bases at J, with 13 bases in the middle. The CDR3 consists of 15 residues. Written as DNA, the CDR3 is TGCAGTGCTAGTTTTAGCCTCAGAAGCACAGATACGCAGTATTTT. Protein sequence: CSASFSLRSTDTQYF.

This clonotype showed up just a few times. The V gene is TRBV3-1, the J gene TRBJ1-6, with D tentatively TRBD1 (5 bases). CDR1 and CDR2 (germline): LGHDT, YNNKEL (reference sequence). The germline V and J ends were trimmed by 5 bases and 10 bases, with 15 bases remaining between them. There are 14 residues in the CDR3. The CDR3: CASSGTQKESPLHF. The DNA of the CDR3 is TGTGCCAGCAGCGGGACCCAGAAGGAGTCACCCCTCCACTTT.

This clonotype was seen ten or more times. For the CDR3, the DNA is TGTGCCAGCAGTTTGGCAGACGGCTACGAGCAGTACTTC. Translating gives CASSLADGYEQYF. This chain joins TRBV12-3 or TRBV12-4 and TRBJ2-7; D is unresolved. The V gene lost 3 bases and the J gene lost 3 bases, with 9 bases spanning the gap. The CDR3 is 13 amino acids.

A few counts support this clonotype. The chain joins TRBV20-1 to TRBJ2-3; D unclear. The CDR3 runs to 12 residues. Trimming stripped 3 bases from V and 6 bases from J, with 10 bases between. Germline CDR1 DFQATT, CDR2 SNEGSKA (reference sequence). The CDR3 region is CSARVGMDTQYF. CDR3 nucleotides: TGCAGTGCTAGGGTCGGTATGGATACGCAGTATTTT.

The chain combines TRBV7-2 with TRBJ2-3, with 8 bases that match TRBD2. The CDR3 loop spans 14 amino acids. Looked up from germline, CDR1 is SGHTA and CDR2 is FQGNSA. With V trimmed by 4 bases and J by 6 bases, 6 bases remained unmatched. The CDR3 reads CASSSFSGNDTQYF. CDR3 sequence (DNA): TGTGCCAGCAGCTCCTTTAGCGGGAACGATACGCAGTATTTT. Filled out from reference TRBV7-2 and TRBJ2-3, the complete variable domain reads GAGVSQSPSNKVTEKGKDVELRCDPISGHTALYWYRQSLGQGLEFLIYFQGNSAPDKSGLPSDRFSAERTGGSVSTLTIQRTQQEDSAVYLCASSSFSGNDTQYFGPGTRLTVL.

This clonotype was seen more than once but under ten times. The chain joins TRBV20-1 to TRBJ2-1; 7 bases align to TRBD2. Germline loops: CDR1 DFQATT, CDR2 SNEGSKA (reference sequence). The V segment lost 0 bases and the J segment 0 bases; nucleotides outside the gene matches: 5. This CDR3 is built from 16 residues. The CDR3: CSARDWGGSSYNEQFF. Written as DNA, the CDR3 is TGCAGTGCTAGAGATTGGGGCGGGAGCTCCTACAATGAGCAGTTCTTC.

The J gene is TRBJ2-7, the V gene TRBV5-1; no definite D call. V lost 4 bases and J 3 bases, leaving 14 bases between the germline ends. The CDR3 is 14 residues long. The germline gives CDR1 SGHRS, CDR2 YFSETQ. The CDR3 here is CASSPDPFIYEQYF. The CDR3 DNA follows: TGCGCCAGCAGCCCGGACCCCTTTATCTACGAGCAGTACTTC.

This sequence joins TRBV20-1 and TRBJ2-7; no firm D call. The CDR3 loop spans 13 amino acids. Germline V gene sequence: CDR1 DFQATT, CDR2 SNEGSKA (reference sequence). Trimming stripped 0 bases from V and 6 bases from J, with 12 bases between. CDR3 amino acids: CSARDRSVGEQYF. The DNA for the CDR3 is TGCAGTGCTAGAGATCGAAGTGTCGGCGAGCAGTACTTC.